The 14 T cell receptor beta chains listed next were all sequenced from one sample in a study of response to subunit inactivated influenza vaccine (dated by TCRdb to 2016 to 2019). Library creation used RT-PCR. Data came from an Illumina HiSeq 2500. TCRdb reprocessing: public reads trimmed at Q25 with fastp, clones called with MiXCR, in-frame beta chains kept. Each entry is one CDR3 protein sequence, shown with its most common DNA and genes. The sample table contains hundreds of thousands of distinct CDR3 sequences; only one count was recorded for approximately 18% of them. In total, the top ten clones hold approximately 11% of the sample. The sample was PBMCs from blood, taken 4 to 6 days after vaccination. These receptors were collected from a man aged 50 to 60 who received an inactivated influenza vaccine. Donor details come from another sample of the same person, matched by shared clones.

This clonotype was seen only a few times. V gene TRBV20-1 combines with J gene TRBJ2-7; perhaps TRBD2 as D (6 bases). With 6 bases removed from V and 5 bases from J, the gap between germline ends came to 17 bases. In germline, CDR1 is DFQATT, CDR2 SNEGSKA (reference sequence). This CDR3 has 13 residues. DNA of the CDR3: TGCAGTGCGGACTCCGGGACTCCTCACGAGCAGTACTTC. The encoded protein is CSADSGTPHEQYF.

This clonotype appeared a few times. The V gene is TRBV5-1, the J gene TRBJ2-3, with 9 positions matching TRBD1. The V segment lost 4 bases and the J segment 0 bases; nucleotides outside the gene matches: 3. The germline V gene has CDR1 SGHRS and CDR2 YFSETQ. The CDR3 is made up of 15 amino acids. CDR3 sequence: CASSIGTGSTDTQYF. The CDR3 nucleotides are TGCGCCAGCAGCATAGGGACAGGGAGCACAGATACGCAGTATTTT.

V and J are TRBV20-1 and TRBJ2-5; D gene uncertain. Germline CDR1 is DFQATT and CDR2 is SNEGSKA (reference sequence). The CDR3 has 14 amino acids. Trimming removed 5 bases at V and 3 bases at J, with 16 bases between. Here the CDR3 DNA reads TGCAGTGCTCAATTTGGCGACTCCAAAGAGACCCAGTACTTC. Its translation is CSAQFGDSKETQYF.

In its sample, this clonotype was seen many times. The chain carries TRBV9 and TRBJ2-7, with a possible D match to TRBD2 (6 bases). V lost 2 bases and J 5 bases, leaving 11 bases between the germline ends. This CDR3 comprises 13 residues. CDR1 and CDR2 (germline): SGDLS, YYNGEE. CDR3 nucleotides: TGTGCCAGCAGCGTGACGGGAGTCCACGAGCAGTACTTC. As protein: CASSVTGVHEQYF.

The CDR3 DNA is TGTGCCAGCAGTGAAATAGGGCGGGCCTACGGCTACACCTTC. Its translation is CASSEIGRAYGYTF. The chain has TRBV6-1 and TRBJ1-2; D is unclear. Germline CDR1 MNHNS, CDR2 SASEGT. CDR3 size: 14 residues. The V and J ends lost 2 bases and 8 bases respectively, with 15 bases between them.

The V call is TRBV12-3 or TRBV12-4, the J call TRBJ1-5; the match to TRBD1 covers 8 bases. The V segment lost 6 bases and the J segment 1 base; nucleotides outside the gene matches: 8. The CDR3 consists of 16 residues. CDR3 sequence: CASSTQGAGSNQPQHF. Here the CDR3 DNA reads TGTGCCAGCAGCACTCAGGGGGCGGGGAGCAATCAGCCCCAGCATTTT.

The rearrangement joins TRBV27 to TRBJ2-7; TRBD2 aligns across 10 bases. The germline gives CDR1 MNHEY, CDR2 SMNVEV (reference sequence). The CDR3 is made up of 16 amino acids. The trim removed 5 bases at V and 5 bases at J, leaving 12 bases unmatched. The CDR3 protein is CASSKSSSGSTDEQYF. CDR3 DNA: TGTGCCAGCAGTAAATCTTCTAGCGGGAGCACCGACGAGCAGTACTTC.

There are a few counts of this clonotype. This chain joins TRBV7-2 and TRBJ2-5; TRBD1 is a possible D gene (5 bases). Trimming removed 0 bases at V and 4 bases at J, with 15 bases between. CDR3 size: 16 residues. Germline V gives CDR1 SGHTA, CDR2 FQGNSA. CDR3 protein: CASSLAMDKISETQYF. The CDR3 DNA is TGTGCCAGCAGCTTAGCCATGGACAAGATCTCAGAGACCCAGTACTTC.

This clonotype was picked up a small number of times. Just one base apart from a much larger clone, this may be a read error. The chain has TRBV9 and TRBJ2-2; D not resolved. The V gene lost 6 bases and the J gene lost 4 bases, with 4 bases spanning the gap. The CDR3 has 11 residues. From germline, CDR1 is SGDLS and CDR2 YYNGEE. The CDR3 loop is CASKSTGELFF. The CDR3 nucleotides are TGTGCCAGCAAGTCCACCGGGGAGCTGTTTTTT.

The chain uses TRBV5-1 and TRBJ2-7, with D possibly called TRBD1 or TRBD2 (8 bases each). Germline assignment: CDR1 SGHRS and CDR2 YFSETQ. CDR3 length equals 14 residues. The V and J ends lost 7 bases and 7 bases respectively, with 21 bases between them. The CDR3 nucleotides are TGCGCCAGCGCGGGGGGACAGGACTCGATTGAGCAGTACTTC. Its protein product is CASAGGQDSIEQYF.

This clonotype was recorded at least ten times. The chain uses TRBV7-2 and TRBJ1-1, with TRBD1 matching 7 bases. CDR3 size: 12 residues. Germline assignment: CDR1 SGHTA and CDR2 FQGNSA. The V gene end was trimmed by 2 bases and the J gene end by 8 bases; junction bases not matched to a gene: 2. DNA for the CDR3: TGTGCCAGCAGCTTATCAGGGGGGGAAGCTTTCTTT. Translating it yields CASSLSGGEAFF.

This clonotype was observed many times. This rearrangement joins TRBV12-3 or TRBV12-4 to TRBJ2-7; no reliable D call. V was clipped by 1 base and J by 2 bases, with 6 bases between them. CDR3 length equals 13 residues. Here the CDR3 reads CASSLGGPYEQYF. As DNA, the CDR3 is TGTGCCAGCAGTTTAGGGGGTCCCTACGAGCAGTACTTC.

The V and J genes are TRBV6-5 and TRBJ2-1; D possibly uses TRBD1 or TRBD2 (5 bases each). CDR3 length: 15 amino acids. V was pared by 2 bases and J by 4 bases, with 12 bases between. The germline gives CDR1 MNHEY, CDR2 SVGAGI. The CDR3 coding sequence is TGTGCCAGCAGTTACGCCGGGACCGGGTACAATGAGCAGTTCTTC. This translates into CASSYAGTGYNEQFF.

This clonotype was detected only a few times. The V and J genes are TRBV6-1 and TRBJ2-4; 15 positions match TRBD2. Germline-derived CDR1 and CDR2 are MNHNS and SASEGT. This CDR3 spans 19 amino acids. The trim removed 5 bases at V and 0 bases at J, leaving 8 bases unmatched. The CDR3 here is CASSLGLAGGRLAKNIQYF. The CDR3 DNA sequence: TGTGCCAGCAGTCTCGGACTAGCGGGGGGGCGATTAGCCAAAAACATTCAGTACTTC.